This T cell receptor beta chain was documented in a study of blood T cell repertoires in COVID-19. The overall study: Specimens from acute and convalescent COVID-19 originated in the United States, Italy and Spain. T cells, B-cell-depleted T cells, or PBMCs provided the cDNA or gDNA that served as material.

Patients at the Seattle site were enrolled during active infection and followed longitudinally. TCRdb's table, derived via immunoSEQ multiplex PCR, lists solely in-frame clones and lacks some. The data show 130,000 or so clones, roughly 83% seen once. Per germline, CDR1 SGHRS and CDR2 YFSETQ. This CDR3 has 14 residues. Unmatched junction bases numbered 7, after V lost 3 bases and J lost 10 bases. The J gene is TRBJ1-6, the V gene TRBV5-1; 7 bases map to TRBD1. Material for sequencing was peripheral blood. This clonotype was sampled from a woman in her 70s with COVID-19, enrolled during active disease. CDR3 nucleotide sequence: TGCGCCAGCAGCTCCCACAGGGGCGACTCACCCCTCCACTTT. Protein: CASSSHRGDSPLHF.